These 21 T cell receptor beta chains came from one sample sequenced in a study of control samples from healthy donors and cancer patients. Clones were sequenced by immunoSEQ multiplex PCR, and TCRdb holds only the in-frame ones, with some missing. The sample records over 60,000 clones, around nine tenths being singletons. The sample comprised PBMCs. The receptors were gathered from a woman aged 55 to 70 with head and neck cancer.

The chain combines TRBV10-3 with TRBJ1-5; TRBD1 is a possible D gene (6 bases). CDR1 and CDR2 (germline): ENHRY, SYGVKD. The CDR3 extends over 15 amino acids. With 4 bases removed from V and 4 bases from J, the gap between germline ends came to 14 bases. The CDR3 region is CAISGRGGLNQPQHF. CDR3 in DNA: TGTGCCATCAGTGGTAGAGGGGGGCTAAATCAGCCCCAGCATTTT.

In its sample, this clone was seen once. This rearrangement joins TRBV30 to TRBJ1-2; D call uncertain. Per germline, CDR1 GTSNPN and CDR2 SVGIG (reference sequence). The CDR3 is made up of 11 amino acids. The V end was cut by 2 bases, the J end by 8 bases, with 9 bases between. As DNA, the CDR3 is TGTGCCTGGAGTTGGCAGGCGGGCTACACCTTC. It specifies CAWSWQAGYTF.

In this sample, this clone turned up a few times. J is TRBJ2-1 and V is TRBV4-2; TRBD1 might be the D (5 bases). Germline CDR1 LGHNA, CDR2 YNFKEQ. The CDR3 covers 16 residues. Trimming left V 0 bases short and J 5 bases short, with 14 bases between. CDR3 coding DNA: TGTGCCAGCAGCCAAGATTTAAGTAGGGGCAACAATGAGCAGTTCTTC. Encoded protein: CASSQDLSRGNNEQFF.

This sequence joins TRBV27 and TRBJ2-1; 7 bases match TRBD2. Germline CDR1 reads MNHEY; CDR2 reads SMNVEV (reference sequence). Germline trimming cut 4 bases from V and 8 bases from J; bases unmatched to any gene: 11. The CDR3 is made up of 15 amino acids. For the CDR3, the DNA is TGTGCCAGCAGTTCCCTTGGGGACTATCTCGATGAGCAGTTCTTC. This sequence encodes CASSSLGDYLDEQFF.

This sequence joins TRBV18 and TRBJ2-3, with no clear D. The CDR3 runs 16 residues. CDR1 and CDR2 (germline): KGHSH, LQKENI. With 3 bases removed from V and 0 bases from J, the gap between germline ends came to 13 bases. CDR3 in DNA: TGTGCCAGCTCACCCAAAGGGCCTGGTAGCACAGATACGCAGTATTTT. Translating gives CASSPKGPGSTDTQYF.

On this clone: Other nucleotide sequences in the sample specify the same CDR3. The chain links TRBV11-2 to TRBJ2-3; D not certain. CDR3 length: 14 residues. Germline lookup yields CDR1 SGHAT and CDR2 FQNNGV. V was pared by 3 bases and J by 2 bases, with 9 bases between. The CDR3 is CASSLLGNTDTQYF. CDR3 DNA sequence: TGTGCCAGCAGCTTGCTTGGTAACACAGATACGCAGTATTTT.

J is TRBJ2-1 and V is TRBV7-6; 8 bases fit TRBD2. The CDR3 is 15 residues long. In germline, CDR1 is SGHVS, CDR2 FNYEAQ. V was clipped by 4 bases and J by 6 bases; unmatched bases: 8. For the CDR3, the DNA is TGTGCCAGCAGCTCGGATAGCGGGGTGGTCAATGAGCAGTTCTTC. Protein: CASSSDSGVVNEQFF.

The table lists this clone with a few counts. This chain joins TRBV12-2 and TRBJ1-5. TRBV12-2 is annotated as a pseudogene. The CDR3 runs 13 residues. CDR3 protein: CASRSLRCQPQHF. The CDR3 nucleotides read TGTGCAAGTCGCAGCCTCCGATGTCAGCCCCAGCATTTT.

V and J are TRBV28 and TRBJ1-5, with 8 bases lining up with TRBD1. V was pared by 6 bases and J by 5 bases, with 9 bases of the junction left unmatched. Germline V gene data show CDR1 as MDHEN and CDR2 as SYDVKM. CDR3 length equals 15 residues. For the CDR3, the DNA is TGTGCCAGCAGAAAACAGGGGGGAAGGGATCAGCCCCAGCATTTT. This translates into CASRKQGGRDQPQHF.

The rearrangement links TRBV4-1 to TRBJ2-7; 8 bases are shared with TRBD1. V lost 6 bases, J lost 1 base, and 5 bases stayed unmatched. CDR1 MGHRA and CDR2 YSYEKL come from the germline V gene. The CDR3 loop spans 14 amino acids. In DNA, the CDR3 is TGCGCCAGCAGAATCAGACAGGGGTCCTACGAGCAGTACTTC. It translates to CASRIRQGSYEQYF.

This clone was observed a few times. The chain carries TRBV7-8 and TRBJ2-2, with D hard to call. V was shortened by 1 base and J by 6 bases, with 12 bases between the two germline ends. Per the germline V gene, CDR1 is SGHVS and CDR2 is FQNEAQ. There are 15 residues in the CDR3. This CDR3 is CASSLGPFDPGELFF. The CDR3 bases are TGTGCCAGCAGCTTAGGCCCCTTCGACCCCGGGGAGCTGTTTTTT.

The V and J genes are TRBV28 and TRBJ2-7; possibly TRBD1 or TRBD2 for D (6 bases each). The germline V and J ends were trimmed by 9 bases and 7 bases, with 16 bases remaining between them. This CDR3 spans 12 amino acids. From germline, CDR1 is MDHEN and CDR2 SYDVKM. The CDR3 region is CASGGLTREQYF. The CDR3 nucleotides read TGTGCCAGTGGGGGGCTGACCAGAGAGCAGTACTTC.

J is TRBJ1-3 and V is TRBV11-2; perhaps TRBD1 as D (6 bases). Trimming removed 5 bases at V and 0 bases at J, with 17 bases between. Germline V gives CDR1 SGHAT, CDR2 FQNNGV. The CDR3 runs to 17 residues. The DNA of the CDR3 is TGTGCCAGCAGCCCACCCTTAGGGGGGTTCTCTGGAAACACCATATATTTT. The encoded protein is CASSPPLGGFSGNTIYF.

V is TRBV29-1 and J is TRBJ2-7, with D possibly TRBD2 on 5 matching bases. This CDR3 contains 13 residues. The V end was cut by 4 bases, the J end by 2 bases, with 12 bases between. Looked up from germline, CDR1 is SQVTM and CDR2 is ANQGSEA. The CDR3: CSVAGNLPYEQYF. CDR3 sequence (DNA): TGCAGCGTTGCGGGGAACCTCCCCTACGAGCAGTACTTC.

The chain combines TRBV15 with TRBJ1-6; possible D gene TRBD1, 5 bases. V lost 2 bases to trimming and J lost 10 bases, with 15 bases between them. The CDR3 extends over 15 amino acids. Germline CDR1 is LNHNV and CDR2 is YYDKDF (reference sequence). The CDR3 region has the DNA TGTGCCACCAGCAGAAGAGGGACTCCCGAATCACCCCTCCACTTT. Protein: CATSRRGTPESPLHF. Using reference TRBV15 and TRBJ1-6 for the parts outside the CDR3, the full variable domain is DAMVIQNPRYQVTQFGKPVTLSCSQTLNHNVMYWYQQKSSQAPKLLFHYYDKDFNNEADTPDNFQSRRPNTSFCFLDIRSPGLGDTAMYLCATSRRGTPESPLHFGNGTRLTVT.

The sample holds a few counts of this clone. The chain couples TRBV6-2 or TRBV6-3 to TRBJ1-1, with TRBD1 identical over 8 bases. CDR1 is MNHEY, CDR2 SVGEGT, per germline. The CDR3 consists of 14 residues. Trimming removed 5 bases from V and 5 bases from J; junction bases left unmatched: 7. The CDR3 nucleotides are TGTGCCAGCAGTCTGGCCCAGGGGGCAACTGAAGCTTTCTTT. It specifies CASSLAQGATEAFF.

A single count supports this clone. One end of the junction varies from germline; a read error may be responsible. The rearrangement links TRBV7-7 to TRBJ1-6; D unclear. CDR1 is SSHAT and CDR2 is FNYEAQ in the germline V gene (reference sequence). There are 15 residues in the CDR3. The CDR3 bases are TGTGCTAGCAGCTTCCCCGGACTTTATAATTCACCCCTCCACTTT. Amino acid sequence: CASSFPGLYNSPLHF. The whole variable domain, filled in from reference TRBV7-7 and TRBJ1-6, reads GAGVSQSPRYKVTKRGQDVTLRCDPISSHATLYWYQQALGQGPEFLTYFNYEAQPDKSGLPSDRFSAERPEGSISTLTIQRTEQRDSAMYRCASSFPGLYNSPLHFGNGTRLTVT.

V and J are TRBV7-9 and TRBJ2-3, with 8 nucleotides matching TRBD2. Germline values: CDR1 SEHNR, CDR2 FQNEAQ (reference sequence). Losses at the gene ends were 5 bases for V and 4 bases for J; bases not matched to a gene: 14. This CDR3 is built from 17 residues. This CDR3 reads CASSQSTGTSSSDTQYF. The CDR3 DNA reads as TGTGCCAGCAGCCAATCTACCGGGACTAGTAGCTCAGATACGCAGTATTTT.

CDR3 DNA sequence: TGTGCCAGCAGCTTAGTGGGCTCTAGCACAGATACGCAGTATTTT. Translated: CASSLVGSSTDTQYF. This chain joins TRBV7-2 and TRBJ2-3; the D is unclear. Germline values: CDR1 SGHTA, CDR2 FQGNSA. The CDR3 extends over 15 amino acids. V dropped 1 base and J dropped 0 bases, with 8 bases sitting between them. Based on the CDR3 plus reference TRBV7-2 and TRBJ2-3, the full variable domain is GAGVSQSPSNKVTEKGKDVELRCDPISGHTALYWYRQSLGQGLEFLIYFQGNSAPDKSGLPSDRFSAERTGGSVSTLTIQRTQQEDSAVYLCASSLVGSSTDTQYFGPGTRLTVL.

The chain's CDR3 is CASSRNSGRAGNEQFF. CDR3 bases: TGCGCCAGCAGCCGAAATAGCGGGAGGGCCGGCAATGAGCAGTTCTTC. This chain uses TRBV5-1 with TRBJ2-1; 11 bases fit TRBD2. V trimming: 4 bases; J trimming: 6 bases; junction bases outside the gene matches: 9. CDR1 and CDR2 (germline): SGHRS, YFSETQ. The CDR3 runs to 16 residues.

This chain links TRBV19 with TRBJ2-1, with D possibly TRBD2 on 5 matching bases. This CDR3 comprises 14 residues. The germline V and J ends were trimmed by 6 bases and 7 bases, with 16 bases remaining between them. The germline V gene has CDR1 LNHDA and CDR2 SQIVND (reference sequence). CDR3 sequence reads: CASRVMGVGNEQFF. The CDR3 DNA sequence: TGTGCCAGTAGGGTTATGGGAGTTGGGAATGAGCAGTTCTTC.